In its sample, the clone carrying this T cell receptor beta chain was seen once. Its target is not known. Between the trimmed V and J ends, which lost 6 bases and 1 base, there was a span of 12 bases. CDR1 and CDR2 from the germline V gene are MRHNA and SNTAGT. This CDR3 spans 14 amino acids. The data were produced by immunoSEQ multiplex PCR, yet TCRdb's version contains in-frame clones alone and is incomplete. This table has about 100,000 clones, about 90% appearing once. This sample is drawn from a study of T cell responses to AZD1222 COVID-19 vaccine. Regarding the study as a whole: Elevations in Spike-specific TCR breadth and depth followed administration of two AZD1222 doses. A mostly white British donor set with more females was recruited, and clonal diversity was possibly underestimated.

This clonotype was obtained from an adult in good health. The J gene is TRBJ1-1, the V gene TRBV6-4; no clear D. The sample here was peripheral blood, taken on day 0 of AZD1222 vaccination. The DNA for the CDR3 is TGTGCCAGCAGGGTAACTTTCGGGAACACTGAAGCTTTCTTT. The encoded protein is CASRVTFGNTEAFF.